The rows below give T cell receptor beta chains drawn from one sample of a study of cytomegalovirus exposure and HLA in healthy donors. This table comes from immunoSEQ multiplex PCR, and its TCRdb copy is limited to in-frame clones, with some not included. Of some 140,000 clones in the sample, around 77% were seen once. The sequenced material came from PBMCs. Source of these receptors: a man aged 30-40 years in good health. Both conserved end residues are trimmed from each CDR3.

v_call	j_call	cdr3_aa
TRBV7-9	TRBJ1-2	ASSPHRAPGYT
TRBV25-1	TRBJ2-1	ASSESGWRVAGYEQF
TRBV9	TRBJ2-7	ASSVGGTDYEQY
TRBV6-5	TRBJ2-7	ASSYREGPYEQY
TRBV19	TRBJ2-1	ASTYSLAGGLNEQF
TRBV6-5	TRBJ2-1	ASSYSRVNNEQF
TRBV2	TRBJ1-6	ASSEMGQTSPPWNSPLH
TRBV6-4	TRBJ2-1	ASSDGTGGNEQF
TRBV18	TRBJ1-4	ASSPYPGPNLEGSEKLF
TRBV5-1	TRBJ1-4	ASSEGTTNEKLF
TRBV27	TRBJ1-2	ASSHSGTGGAFTTSYGYT
TRBV5-8	TRBJ2-1	ASSLGGTVYNEQF
TRBV7-3	TRBJ2-7	ASSLLTVGVTYEQY
TRBV4-1	TRBJ1-2	ASSQGSGVYGYT
TRBV9	TRBJ2-7	ASSPTGGAGGTYEQY
TRBV4-1	TRBJ2-5	ASSQTRGETQY
TRBV10-3	TRBJ2-1	AIMNRTHNEQF
TRBV5-5	TRBJ2-7	ASKIRAGESYEQY
TRBV7-8	TRBJ1-5	ASSIDRARQPQH
TRBV7-2	TRBJ1-2	ASSLGEYGYT
TRBV14	TRBJ1-3	ASSPRFYSGNTIY
TRBV28	TRBJ1-2	ASREQGGNYGYT
TRBV18	TRBJ1-2	ASSPGARGQGGSGYT
TRBV11-3	TRBJ2-1	ASSLGYSGIYNEQF
TRBV7-9	TRBJ2-7	ASSLQGEQY
TRBV28	TRBJ1-5	ASSFGGGQPQH
TRBV19	TRBJ1-2	ASRYRDNSYGYT
TRBV6-5	TRBJ1-6	ASMDSLNSPLH
TRBV7-3	TRBJ2-1	ASSTQAGVSYNEQF
TRBV6-6	TRBJ2-5	ASSLGGPQETQY
TRBV6-4	TRBJ2-1	ASKRDMGVDEQF
TRBV7-9	TRBJ1-4	ASSATRGANEKLF
TRBV6-5	TRBJ1-6	ASRGQGASPLH
TRBV7-9	TRBJ2-2	SSSFLTRTGELF
TRBV7-9	TRBJ2-7	ASSSQLGRTGGYEQY
TRBV9	TRBJ1-6	ASSVGADWIGGNSPLH
TRBV6-6	TRBJ2-1	ASSTGLGGGEQF
TRBV19	TRBJ2-7	ASMRTGSLSYEQY
TRBV28	TRBJ2-1	ASTHTGGGLVYNEQF
TRBV6-5	TRBJ2-1	ASRNSGRRYNEQF
TRBV28	TRBJ2-7	ASSSSGTGSGHEQY
TRBV23-1	TRBJ1-5	ATPGGPYQPQH
TRBV7-9	TRBJ1-4	ASTRGGATNEKLF
TRBV27	TRBJ2-7	AGSRTSGAYEQY
TRBV7-9	TRBJ1-1	ASSPPQGNTEAF
TRBV4-3	TRBJ2-3	ASSQTSGRASIHTQY
TRBV7-9	TRBJ1-2	SSSPEEWAYGYT
TRBV5-4	TRBJ1-6	ASSLEESNSPLH